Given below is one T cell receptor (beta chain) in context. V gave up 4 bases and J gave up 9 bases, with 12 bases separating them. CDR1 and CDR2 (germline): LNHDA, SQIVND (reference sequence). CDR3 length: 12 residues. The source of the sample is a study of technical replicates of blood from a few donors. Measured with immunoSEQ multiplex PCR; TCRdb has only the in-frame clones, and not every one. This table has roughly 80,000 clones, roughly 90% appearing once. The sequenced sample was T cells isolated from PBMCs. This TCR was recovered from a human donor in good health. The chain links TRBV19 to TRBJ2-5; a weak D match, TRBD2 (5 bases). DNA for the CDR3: TGTGCCAGTAGTAACTTCGTGGAGGCCCAGTACTTC. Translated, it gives CASSNFVEAQYF. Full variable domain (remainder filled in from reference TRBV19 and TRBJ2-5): DGGITQSPKYLFRKEGQNVTLSCEQNLNHDAMYWYRQDPGQGLRLIYYSQIVNDFQKGDIAEGYSVSREKKESFPLTVTSAQKNPTAFYLCASSNFVEAQYFGPGTRLLVL.